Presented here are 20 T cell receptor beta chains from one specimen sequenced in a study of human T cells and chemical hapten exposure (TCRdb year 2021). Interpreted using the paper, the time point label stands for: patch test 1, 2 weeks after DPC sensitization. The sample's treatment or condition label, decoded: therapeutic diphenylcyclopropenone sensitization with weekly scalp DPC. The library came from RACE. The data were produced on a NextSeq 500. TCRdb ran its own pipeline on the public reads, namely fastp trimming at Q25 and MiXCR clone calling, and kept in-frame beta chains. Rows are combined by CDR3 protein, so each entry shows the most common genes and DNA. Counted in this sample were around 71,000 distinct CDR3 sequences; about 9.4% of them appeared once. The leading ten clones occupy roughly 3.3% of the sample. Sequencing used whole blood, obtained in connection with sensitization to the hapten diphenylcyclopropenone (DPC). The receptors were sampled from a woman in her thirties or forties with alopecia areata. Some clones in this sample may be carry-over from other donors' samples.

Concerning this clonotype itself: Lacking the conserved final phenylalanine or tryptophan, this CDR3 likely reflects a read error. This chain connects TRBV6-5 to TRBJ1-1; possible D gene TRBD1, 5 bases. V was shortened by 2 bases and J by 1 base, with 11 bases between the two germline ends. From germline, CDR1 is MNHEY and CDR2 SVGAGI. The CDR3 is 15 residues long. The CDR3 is CASSYLDTRNTEAFL. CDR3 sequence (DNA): TGTGCCAGCAGTTACCTGGACACAAGGAACACTGAAGCTTTCCTT.

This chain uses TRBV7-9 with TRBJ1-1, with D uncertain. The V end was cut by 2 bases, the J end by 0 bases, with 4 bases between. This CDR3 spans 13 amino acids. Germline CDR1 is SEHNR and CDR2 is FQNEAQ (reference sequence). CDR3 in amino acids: CASSLPVNTEAFF. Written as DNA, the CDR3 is TGTGCCAGCAGCTTACCGGTGAACACTGAAGCTTTCTTT. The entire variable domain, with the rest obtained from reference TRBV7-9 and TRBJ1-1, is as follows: DTGVSQNPRHKITKRGQNVTFRCDPISEHNRLYWYRQTLGQGPEFLTYFQNEAQLEKSRLLSDRFSAERPKGSFSTLEIQRTEQGDSAMYLCASSLPVNTEAFFGQGTRLTVV.

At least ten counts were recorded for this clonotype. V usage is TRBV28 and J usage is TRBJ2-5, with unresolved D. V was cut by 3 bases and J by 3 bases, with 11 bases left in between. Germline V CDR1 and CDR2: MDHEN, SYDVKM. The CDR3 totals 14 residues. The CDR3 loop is CASSLVGTEETQYF. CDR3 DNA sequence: TGTGCCAGCAGTTTGGTTGGAACCGAAGAGACCCAGTACTTC.

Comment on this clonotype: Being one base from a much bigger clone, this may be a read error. The CDR3 here is CASSIFSAGSQPQHF. The DNA for the CDR3 is TGTGCCAGTAGTATTTTTTCGGCGGGCAGTCAGCCCCAGCATTTT. The chain combines TRBV19 with TRBJ1-5; D unclear. The V gene lost 3 bases and the J gene lost 6 bases, with 15 bases spanning the gap. Germline CDR1 reads LNHDA; CDR2 reads SQIVND (reference sequence). CDR3 length: 15 residues.

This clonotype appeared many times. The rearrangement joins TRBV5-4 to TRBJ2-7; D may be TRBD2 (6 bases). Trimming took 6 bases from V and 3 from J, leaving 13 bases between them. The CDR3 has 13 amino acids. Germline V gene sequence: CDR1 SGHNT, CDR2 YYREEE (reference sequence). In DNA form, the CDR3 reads TGTGCCAGCAACTCCGCGACTAGCTACGAGCAGTACTTC. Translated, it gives CASNSATSYEQYF.

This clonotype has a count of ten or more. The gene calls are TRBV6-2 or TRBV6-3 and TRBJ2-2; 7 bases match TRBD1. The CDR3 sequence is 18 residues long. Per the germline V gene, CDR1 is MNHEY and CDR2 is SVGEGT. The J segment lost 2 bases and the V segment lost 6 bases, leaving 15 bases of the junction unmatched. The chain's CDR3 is CASRRLAYRDRNTGELFF. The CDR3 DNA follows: TGTGCCAGCAGGCGCCTAGCCTACCGGGACAGAAACACCGGGGAGCTGTTTTTT.

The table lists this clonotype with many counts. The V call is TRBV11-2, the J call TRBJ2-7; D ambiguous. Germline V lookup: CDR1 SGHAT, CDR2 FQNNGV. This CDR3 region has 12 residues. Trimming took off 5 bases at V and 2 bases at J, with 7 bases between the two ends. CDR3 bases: TGTGCCAGCAGCCCATTCCCCTACGAGCAGTACTTC. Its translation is CASSPFPYEQYF.

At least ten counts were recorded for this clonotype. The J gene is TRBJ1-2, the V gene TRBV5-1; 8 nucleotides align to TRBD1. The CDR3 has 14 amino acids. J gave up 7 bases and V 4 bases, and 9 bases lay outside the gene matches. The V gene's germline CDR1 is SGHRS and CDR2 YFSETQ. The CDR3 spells CASSVGGQASGYTF. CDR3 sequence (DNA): TGCGCCAGCAGCGTGGGGGGACAGGCGTCTGGCTACACCTTC. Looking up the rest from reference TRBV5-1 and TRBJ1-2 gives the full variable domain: KAGVTQTPRYLIKTRGQQVTLSCSPISGHRSVSWYQQTPGQGLQFLFEYFSETQRNKGNFPGRFSGRQFSNSRSEMNVSTLELGDSALYLCASSVGGQASGYTFGSGTRLTVV.

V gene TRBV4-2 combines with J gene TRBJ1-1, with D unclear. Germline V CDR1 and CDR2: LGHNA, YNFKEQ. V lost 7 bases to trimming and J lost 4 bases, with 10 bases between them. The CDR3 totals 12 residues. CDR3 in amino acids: CASKSRGTEAFF. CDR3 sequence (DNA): TGTGCCAGCAAATCCCGGGGCACTGAAGCTTTCTTT.

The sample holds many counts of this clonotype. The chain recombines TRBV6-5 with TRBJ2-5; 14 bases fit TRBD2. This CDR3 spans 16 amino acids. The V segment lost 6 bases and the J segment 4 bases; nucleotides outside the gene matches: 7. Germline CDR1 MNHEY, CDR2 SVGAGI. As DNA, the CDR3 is TGTGCCAGCAGACCTCGGACTAGCGGGGGGCCAGAGACCCAGTACTTC. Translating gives CASRPRTSGGPETQYF.

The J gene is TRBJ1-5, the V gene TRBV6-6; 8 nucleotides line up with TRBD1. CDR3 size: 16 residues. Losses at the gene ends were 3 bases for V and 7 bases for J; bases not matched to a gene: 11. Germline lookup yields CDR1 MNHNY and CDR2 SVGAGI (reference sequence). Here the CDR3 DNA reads TGTGCCAGCAGTTATTCCGGACAGGGCTGGGGACAGCCCCAGCATTTT. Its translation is CASSYSGQGWGQPQHF.

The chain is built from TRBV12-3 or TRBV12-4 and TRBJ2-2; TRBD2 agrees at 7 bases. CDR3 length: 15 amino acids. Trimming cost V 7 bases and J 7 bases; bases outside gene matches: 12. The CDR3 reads CASTPERGRGGELFF. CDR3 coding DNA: TGTGCCAGCACCCCTGAGCGGGGTAGGGGCGGGGAGCTGTTTTTT.

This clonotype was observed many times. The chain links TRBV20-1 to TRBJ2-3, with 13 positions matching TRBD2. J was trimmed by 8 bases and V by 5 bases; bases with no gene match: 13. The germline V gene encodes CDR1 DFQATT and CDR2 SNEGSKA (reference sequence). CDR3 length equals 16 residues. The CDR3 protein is CSASRLAGGLGGTQYF. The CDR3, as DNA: TGCAGTGCTTCCCGACTAGCGGGGGGCCTGGGGGGTACGCAGTATTTT.

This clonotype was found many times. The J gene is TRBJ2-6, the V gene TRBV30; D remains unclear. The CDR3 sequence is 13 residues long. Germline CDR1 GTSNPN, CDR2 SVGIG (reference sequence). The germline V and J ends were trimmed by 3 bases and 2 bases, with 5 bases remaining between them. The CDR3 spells CAWRQTGANVLTF. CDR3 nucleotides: TGTGCCTGGAGACAGACTGGGGCCAACGTCCTGACTTTC.

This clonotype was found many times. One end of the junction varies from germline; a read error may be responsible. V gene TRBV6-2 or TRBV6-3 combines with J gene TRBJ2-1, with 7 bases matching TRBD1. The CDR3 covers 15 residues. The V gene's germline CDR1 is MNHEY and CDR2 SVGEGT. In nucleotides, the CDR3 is TGTGCCAGCACTTACCGAACAGGGGTGCAGAATGAGCAGTTCTTC. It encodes CASTYRTGVQNEQFF.

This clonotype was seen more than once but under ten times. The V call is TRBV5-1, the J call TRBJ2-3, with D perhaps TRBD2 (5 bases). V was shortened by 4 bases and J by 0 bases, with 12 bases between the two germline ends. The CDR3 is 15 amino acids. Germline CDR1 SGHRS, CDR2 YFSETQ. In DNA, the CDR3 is TGCGCCAGCAGCCTGAGCGGTTCTAGCACAGATACGCAGTATTTT. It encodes CASSLSGSSTDTQYF.

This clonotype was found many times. In DNA form, the CDR3 reads TGTGCCAGCAGTGGAGGGGGGGCTCCGCAGCCCCAGCATTTT. This gives the protein CASSGGGAPQPQHF. The chain couples TRBV6-1 to TRBJ1-5; D perhaps matches TRBD1 (6 bases). V was pared by 4 bases and J by 7 bases, with 14 bases between. From germline, CDR1 is MNHNS and CDR2 SASEGT. The CDR3 contains 14 residues.

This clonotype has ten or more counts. The CDR3 DNA reads TGTGCCAGCAGCTCTATCCTCTCTGGGGCCAACGTCCTGACTTTC. It encodes CASSSILSGANVLTF. This chain uses TRBV7-6 with TRBJ2-6; no firm D call. CDR1 is SGHVS, CDR2 FNYEAQ, per germline. The CDR3 runs 15 residues. V shed 4 bases and J shed 0 bases, with 7 bases lying between them. The whole variable domain, filled in from reference TRBV7-6 and TRBJ2-6, reads GAGVSQSPRYKVTKRGQDVALRCDPISGHVSLYWYRQALGQGPEFLTYFNYEAQQDKSGLPNDRFSAERPEGSISTLTIQRTEQRDSAMYRCASSSILSGANVLTFGAGSRLTVL.

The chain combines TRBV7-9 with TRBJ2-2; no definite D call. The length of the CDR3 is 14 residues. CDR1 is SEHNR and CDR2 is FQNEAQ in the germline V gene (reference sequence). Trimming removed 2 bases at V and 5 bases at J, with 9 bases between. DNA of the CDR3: TGTGCCAGCAGCTTACTGGTGGGGACCGGGGAGCTGTTTTTT. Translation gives CASSLLVGTGELFF.

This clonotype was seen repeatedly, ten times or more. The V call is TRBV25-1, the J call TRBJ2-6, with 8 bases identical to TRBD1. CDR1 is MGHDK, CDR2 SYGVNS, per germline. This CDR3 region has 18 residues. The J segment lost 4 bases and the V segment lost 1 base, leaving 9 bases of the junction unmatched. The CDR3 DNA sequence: TGTGCCAGCAGTGAATTCCAGGGGGCGCGTGGCGGGGCCAACGTCCTGACTTTC. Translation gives CASSEFQGARGGANVLTF.